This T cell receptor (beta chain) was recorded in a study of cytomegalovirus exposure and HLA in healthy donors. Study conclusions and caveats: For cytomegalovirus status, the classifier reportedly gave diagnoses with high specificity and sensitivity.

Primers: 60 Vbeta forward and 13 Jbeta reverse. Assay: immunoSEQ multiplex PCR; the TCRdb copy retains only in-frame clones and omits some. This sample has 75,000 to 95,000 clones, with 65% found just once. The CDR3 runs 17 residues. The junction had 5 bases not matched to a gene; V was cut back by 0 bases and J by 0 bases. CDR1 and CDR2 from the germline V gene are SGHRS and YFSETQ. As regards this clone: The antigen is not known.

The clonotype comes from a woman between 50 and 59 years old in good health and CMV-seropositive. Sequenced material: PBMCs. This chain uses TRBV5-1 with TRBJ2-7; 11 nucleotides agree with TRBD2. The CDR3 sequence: CASSLAPTSGVSYEQYF. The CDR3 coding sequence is TGCGCCAGCAGCTTGGCCCCGACTAGCGGGGTCTCCTACGAGCAGTACTTC. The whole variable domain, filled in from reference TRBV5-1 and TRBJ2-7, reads KAGVTQTPRYLIKTRGQQVTLSCSPISGHRSVSWYQQTPGQGLQFLFEYFSETQRNKGNFPGRFSGRQFSNSRSEMNVSTLELGDSALYLCASSLAPTSGVSYEQYFGPGTRLTVT.